Below are 25 T cell receptor beta chains sequenced from a single sample in a study of blood T cell repertoires in COVID-19. TCRdb's table, derived via immunoSEQ multiplex PCR, lists solely in-frame clones and lacks some. The sample has 330,000 or so clones, more than 85% seen once. Sequencing input: PBMCs or T cells enriched from blood (not recorded which). These receptor sequences come from a woman aged 30 to 39 who had recovered from COVID-19.

The chain joins TRBV5-1 to TRBJ2-7; tentatively, D is TRBD1 (7 bases). The CDR3 is 15 residues long. V was shortened by 1 base and J by 1 base, with 12 bases between the two germline ends. Germline lookup yields CDR1 SGHRS and CDR2 YFSETQ. CDR3 bases: TGCGCCAGCAGCTTGTATCCAGGGGGGTCCTACGAGCAGTACTTC. This translates into CASSLYPGGSYEQYF.

This chain connects TRBV4-2 to TRBJ1-5, with 8 bases identical to TRBD1. Germline V gene data show CDR1 as LGHNA and CDR2 as YNFKEQ. CDR3 length: 14 residues. Trimming at V came to 6 bases and at J to 6 bases, leaving 7 bases not matched to a gene. The CDR3 here is CASREDRDLQPQHF. The CDR3 DNA follows: TGTGCCAGCAGAGAGGACAGGGACCTTCAGCCCCAGCATTTT.

The chain couples TRBV27 to TRBJ1-3; D may be TRBD1 (6 bases). Germline-derived CDR1 and CDR2 are MNHEY and SMNVEV (reference sequence). The length of the CDR3 is 14 residues. Trimming stripped 6 bases from V and 4 bases from J, with 13 bases between. The CDR3 nucleotides read TGTGCCAGCAGGTCCGGGCAGGGGGGAAACACCATATATTTT. Protein product: CASRSGQGGNTIYF.

The chain is built from TRBV5-1 and TRBJ2-1; 8 bases are a match to TRBD1. V lost 4 bases, J lost 15 bases, and 15 bases stayed unmatched. The germline V gene encodes CDR1 SGHRS and CDR2 YFSETQ. This CDR3 region has 14 residues. The CDR3 DNA is TGCGCCAGCAGCCCAGACCTTGAGACAGGGGATAGGTTCTTC. Protein sequence: CASSPDLETGDRFF.

The rearrangement uses TRBV11-2 and TRBJ1-3; possible D gene TRBD1, 6 bases. CDR3 length: 16 amino acids. Trimming cost V 0 bases and J 0 bases, with 9 bases left between them. CDR1 and CDR2 from the germline V gene are SGHAT and FQNNGV. Here the CDR3 reads CASSLDRTASGNTIYF. The CDR3 DNA follows: TGTGCCAGCAGCTTAGATCGGACAGCCTCTGGAAACACCATATATTTT.

The CDR3 coding sequence is TGTGCCAGCAGCCCATGGCAGGAAGGCTCACCCCTCCACTTT. It yields the protein CASSPWQEGSPLHF. The chain uses TRBV7-9 and TRBJ1-6; D call uncertain. CDR1 and CDR2 from the germline V gene are SEHNR and FQNEAQ (reference sequence). The CDR3 contains 14 residues. V was pared by 5 bases and J by 10 bases, with 15 bases between.

The chain combines TRBV28 with TRBJ1-1, with D unresolved. V dropped 6 bases and J dropped 5 bases, with 16 bases sitting between them. Germline CDR1 is MDHEN and CDR2 is SYDVKM. The CDR3 length is 14 residues. The chain's CDR3 is CASSPPQGGTEAFF. The CDR3 bases are TGTGCCAGCAGCCCTCCACAAGGAGGAACTGAAGCTTTCTTT.

The genes are TRBV11-1 and TRBJ2-7, with D possibly TRBD1 on 5 matching bases. Germline CDR1 is SGHAT and CDR2 is FQDESV (reference sequence). The V end was cut by 2 bases, the J end by 4 bases, with 15 bases between. The CDR3 is 15 residues long. The CDR3 spells CASSLLAGLSYEQYF. The CDR3 coding sequence is TGTGCCAGCAGCTTATTGGCAGGGCTCTCTTACGAGCAGTACTTC. Together with reference TRBV11-1 and TRBJ2-7, the CDR3 gives the full variable domain: EAEVAQSPRYKITEKSQAVAFWCDPISGHATLYWYRQILGQGPELLVQFQDESVVDDSQLPKDRFSAERLKGVDSTLKIQPAELGDSAMYLCASSLLAGLSYEQYFGPGTRLTVT.

This chain uses TRBV19 with TRBJ1-1; D not resolved. The germline V gene encodes CDR1 LNHDA and CDR2 SQIVND (reference sequence). V was clipped by 5 bases and J by 10 bases, with 20 bases between them. This CDR3 has 14 amino acids. The DNA for the CDR3 is TGTGCCAGTAGTCGAGAATACACTACTGCGGGAGCTTTCTTT. This translates into CASSREYTTAGAFF.

The chain has TRBV4-1 and TRBJ1-3; possible D gene TRBD1, 6 bases. With 2 bases removed from V and 2 bases from J, the gap between germline ends came to 10 bases. The CDR3 covers 15 residues. Germline V gene sequence: CDR1 MGHRA, CDR2 YSYEKL. CDR3: CASSQRGGTGNTIYF. The CDR3 bases are TGCGCCAGCAGCCAAAGGGGGGGAACTGGAAACACCATATATTTT.

This clone was detected only a few times. This rearrangement joins TRBV10-3 to TRBJ1-1; D may be TRBD1 (6 bases). Trimming took off 1 base at V and 6 bases at J, with 15 bases between the two ends. Germline CDR1 and CDR2: ENHRY and SYGVKD. This CDR3 has 15 amino acids. CDR3 sequence reads: CAISEFGTQGAEAFF. CDR3 in DNA: TGTGCCATCAGTGAGTTCGGGACACAGGGCGCTGAAGCTTTCTTT.

The V and J genes are TRBV6-2 or TRBV6-3 and TRBJ2-1; D possibly corresponds to TRBD2 (6 bases). V was pared by 6 bases and J by 2 bases, with 11 bases between. Germline CDR1 reads MNHEY; CDR2 reads SVGEGT. The CDR3 runs to 14 residues. The CDR3 is CASSLSSAYNEQFF. The DNA for the CDR3 is TGTGCCAGCAGCCTTTCTAGCGCCTACAATGAGCAGTTCTTC.

The count of this clone is one. The chain links TRBV2 to TRBJ1-1; D call uncertain. Trimming removed 3 bases from V and 1 base from J, with 6 bases in between. The length of the CDR3 is 13 residues. Per the germline V gene, CDR1 is SNHLY and CDR2 is FYNNEI. Here the CDR3 DNA reads TGTGCCAGCAGTGATGGGCCGAACACTGAAGCTTTCTTT. As protein: CASSDGPNTEAFF.

The V gene is TRBV11-2, the J gene TRBJ2-7, with 7 bases that match TRBD1. Per the germline V gene, CDR1 is SGHAT and CDR2 is FQNNGV. The CDR3 length is 15 residues. Trimming at V came to 5 bases and at J to 2 bases, leaving 9 bases not matched to a gene. The CDR3 reads CASSPEGQPTYEQYF. CDR3 coding DNA: TGTGCCAGCAGCCCCGAGGGACAGCCAACCTACGAGCAGTACTTC.

The genes are TRBV6-5 and TRBJ2-5; possibly TRBD1 for D (6 bases). Germline V gene lookup returns CDR1 MNHEY and CDR2 SVGAGI. Trimming shortened V by 2 bases and J by 7 bases, and 17 bases separated the two germline ends. CDR3 length equals 15 residues. CDR3: CASSYPKTGTGTQYF. CDR3 coding DNA: TGTGCCAGCAGTTACCCGAAGACAGGAACGGGGACCCAGTACTTC.

This chain links TRBV19 with TRBJ2-7, with TRBD1 matching 7 bases. CDR1 and CDR2 from the germline V gene are LNHDA and SQIVND (reference sequence). V shed 5 bases and J 6 bases; nucleotides not matched to a gene: 7. The CDR3 is made up of 13 amino acids. The CDR3 loop reads CASSLGTVSEQYF. Here the CDR3 DNA reads TGTGCCAGTAGTCTCGGGACAGTCTCCGAGCAGTACTTC.

CDR3 sequence (DNA): TGTGCCAGCAGCTTAGGTGGGCAGGGCTCCTACGAGCAGTACTTC. It yields the protein CASSLGGQGSYEQYF. This sequence joins TRBV7-8 and TRBJ2-7; maybe TRBD1 (5 bases). The CDR3 runs to 15 residues. V gave up 1 base and J gave up 0 bases, with 10 bases separating them. Germline-derived CDR1 and CDR2 are SGHVS and FQNEAQ. The variable domain in full, with the rest retrieved from reference TRBV7-8 and TRBJ2-7, is GAGVSQSPRYKVAKRGQDVALRCDPISGHVSLFWYQQALGQGPEFLTYFQNEAQLDKSGLPSDRFFAERPEGSVSTLKIQRTQQEDSAVYLCASSLGGQGSYEQYFGPGTRLTVT.

This clone came up once. The chain is built from TRBV12-3 or TRBV12-4 and TRBJ2-1; possibly TRBD1 for D (5 bases). The CDR3 is made up of 13 amino acids. V lost 4 bases and J lost 5, with 9 bases in between. CDR3: CASSSRRDNEQFF. The DNA for the CDR3 is TGTGCCAGCAGTTCTCGCAGGGACAATGAGCAGTTCTTC.

The chain recombines TRBV28 with TRBJ1-1; 9 positions match TRBD1. This CDR3 has 15 residues. The J segment lost 6 bases and the V segment lost 2 bases, leaving 7 bases of the junction unmatched. Germline CDR1 is MDHEN and CDR2 is SYDVKM. The CDR3 loop reads CASSLTGTGSSEAFF. In DNA form, the CDR3 reads TGTGCCAGCAGTTTAACCGGGACAGGGAGTTCTGAAGCTTTCTTT.

J is TRBJ1-1 and V is TRBV7-2; D might be TRBD1 (5 bases). This CDR3 comprises 15 residues. CDR1 and CDR2 from the germline V gene are SGHTA and FQGNSA. V lost 4 bases and J 4 bases, leaving 16 bases between the germline ends. This chain's CDR3 is CASSSGLAYVTEAFF. In DNA form, the CDR3 reads TGTGCCAGCAGCTCAGGGCTGGCGTATGTCACTGAAGCTTTCTTT.

In this sample, this clone turned up once. The chain uses TRBV25-1 and TRBJ2-7, with D possibly matching TRBD1 (6 bases). The CDR3 is 16 amino acids. V was shortened by 8 bases and J by 2 bases, with 22 bases between the two germline ends. CDR1 is MGHDK and CDR2 is SYGVNS in the germline V gene. The CDR3 loop is CASGGYLGRRTYEQYF. The CDR3 DNA reads TGTGCCAGCGGGGGCTACCTGGGACGCCGGACCTACGAGCAGTACTTC.

V usage is TRBV19 and J usage is TRBJ2-1; TRBD2 agrees at 11 bases. The trim removed 7 bases at V and 2 bases at J, leaving 4 bases unmatched. Germline V gene lookup returns CDR1 LNHDA and CDR2 SQIVND (reference sequence). The CDR3 spans 15 residues. CDR3 sequence (DNA): TGTGCCAGTAATGTAGCGGGAGGGGCCTACAATGAGCAGTTCTTC. This sequence encodes CASNVAGGAYNEQFF.

J is TRBJ1-1 and V is TRBV13; 9 bases align to TRBD1. V dropped 5 bases and J dropped 10; count of bases not matched to a gene: 5. Germline V CDR1 and CDR2: PRHDT, FYEKMQ (reference sequence). This CDR3 has 12 amino acids. In DNA form, the CDR3 reads TGTGCCAGCAGCCCAAGACAGGGGGTAGCTTTCTTT. Protein product: CASSPRQGVAFF.

The chain combines TRBV9 with TRBJ1-2; possible D gene TRBD1, 5 bases. In germline, CDR1 is SGDLS, CDR2 YYNGEE. With 0 bases removed from V and 7 bases from J, the gap between germline ends came to 19 bases. This CDR3 contains 16 residues. This CDR3 is CASSVARVRGRRGYTF. The CDR3 coding sequence is TGTGCCAGCAGCGTAGCCAGAGTTAGGGGTCGGCGTGGCTACACCTTC.

This clone appeared a few times. The genes are TRBV5-1 and TRBJ2-3; 11 bases agree with TRBD1. V was pared by 6 bases and J by 3 bases, with 6 bases of the junction left unmatched. The CDR3 contains 15 residues. The germline CDR1 and CDR2 sequences are SGHRS and YFSETQ. The CDR3, as DNA: TGCGCCAGCACCTCCGGGACAGGGGGAACAGATACGCAGTATTTT. Its protein product is CASTSGTGGTDTQYF.